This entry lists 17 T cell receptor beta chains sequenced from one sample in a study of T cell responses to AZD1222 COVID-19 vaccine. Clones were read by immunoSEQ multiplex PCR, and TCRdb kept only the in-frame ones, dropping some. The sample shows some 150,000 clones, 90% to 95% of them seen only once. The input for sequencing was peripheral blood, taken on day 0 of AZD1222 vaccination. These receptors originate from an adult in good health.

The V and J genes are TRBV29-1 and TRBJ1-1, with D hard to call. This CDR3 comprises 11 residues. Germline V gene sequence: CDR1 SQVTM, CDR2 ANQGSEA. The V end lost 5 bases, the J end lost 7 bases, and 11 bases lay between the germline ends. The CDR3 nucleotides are TGCAGCGTTCGAGGAGGTAATGAAGCTTTCTTT. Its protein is CSVRGGNEAFF.

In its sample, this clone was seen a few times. DNA for the CDR3: TGCGCCAGCAGCGCGGGACAGGGCTACTACGAGCAGTACTTC. Translating gives CASSAGQGYYEQYF. V usage is TRBV5-1 and J usage is TRBJ2-7, with 9 bases fitting TRBD1. Losses at the gene ends were 4 bases for V and 3 bases for J; bases not matched to a gene: 5. The germline gives CDR1 SGHRS, CDR2 YFSETQ. This CDR3 contains 14 residues.

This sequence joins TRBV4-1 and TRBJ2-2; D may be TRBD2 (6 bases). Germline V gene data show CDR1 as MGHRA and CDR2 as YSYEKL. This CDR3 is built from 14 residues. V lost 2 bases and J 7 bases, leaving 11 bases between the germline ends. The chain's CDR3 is CASSQLRGIGELFF. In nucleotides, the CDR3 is TGCGCCAGCAGCCAATTACGGGGGATCGGGGAGCTGTTTTTT.

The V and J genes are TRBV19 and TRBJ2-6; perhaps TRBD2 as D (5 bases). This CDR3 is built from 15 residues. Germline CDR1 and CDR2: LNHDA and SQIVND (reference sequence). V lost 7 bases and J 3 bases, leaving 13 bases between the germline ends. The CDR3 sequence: CASTKWEYGANVLTF. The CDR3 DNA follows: TGTGCCAGTACTAAATGGGAGTATGGGGCCAACGTCCTGACTTTC.

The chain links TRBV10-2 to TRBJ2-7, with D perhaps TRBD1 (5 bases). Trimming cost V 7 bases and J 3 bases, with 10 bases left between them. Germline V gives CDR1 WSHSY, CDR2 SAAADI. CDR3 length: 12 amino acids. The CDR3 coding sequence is TGCGCCAGCAAAGGGGTGGGCTACGAGCAGTACTTC. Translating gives CASKGVGYEQYF.

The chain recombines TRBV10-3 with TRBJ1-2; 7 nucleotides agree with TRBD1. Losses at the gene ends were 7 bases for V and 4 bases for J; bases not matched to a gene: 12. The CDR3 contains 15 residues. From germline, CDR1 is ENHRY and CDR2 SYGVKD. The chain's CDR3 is CAITSRGRLGYGYTF. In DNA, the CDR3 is TGTGCCATCACTTCGAGGGGGCGTCTAGGCTATGGCTACACCTTC.

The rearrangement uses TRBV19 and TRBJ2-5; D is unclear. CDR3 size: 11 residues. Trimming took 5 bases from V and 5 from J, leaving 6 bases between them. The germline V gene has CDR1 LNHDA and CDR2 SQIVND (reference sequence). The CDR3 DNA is TGTGCCAGTAGTGATTGGGAGACCCAGTACTTC. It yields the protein CASSDWETQYF. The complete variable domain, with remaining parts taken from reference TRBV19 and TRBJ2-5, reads DGGITQSPKYLFRKEGQNVTLSCEQNLNHDAMYWYRQDPGQGLRLIYYSQIVNDFQKGDIAEGYSVSREKKESFPLTVTSAQKNPTAFYLCASSDWETQYFGPGTRLLVL.

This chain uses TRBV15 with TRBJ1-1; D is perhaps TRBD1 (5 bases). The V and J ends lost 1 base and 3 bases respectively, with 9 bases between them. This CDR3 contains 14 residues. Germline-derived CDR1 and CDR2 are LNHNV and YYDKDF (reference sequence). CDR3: CATSRGQGDTEAFF. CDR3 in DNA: TGTGCCACCAGCAGAGGCCAGGGAGACACTGAAGCTTTCTTT.

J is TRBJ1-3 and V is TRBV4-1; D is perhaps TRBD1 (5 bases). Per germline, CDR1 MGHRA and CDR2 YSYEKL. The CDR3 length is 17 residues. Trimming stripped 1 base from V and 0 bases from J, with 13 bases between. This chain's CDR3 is CASSQVLTGFSGNTIYF. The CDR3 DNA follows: TGCGCCAGCAGCCAAGTTTTAACAGGCTTCTCTGGAAACACCATATATTTT.

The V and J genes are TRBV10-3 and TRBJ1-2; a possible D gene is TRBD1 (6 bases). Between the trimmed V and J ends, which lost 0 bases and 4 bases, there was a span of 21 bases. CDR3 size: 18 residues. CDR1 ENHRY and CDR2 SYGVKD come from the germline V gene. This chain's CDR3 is CAISESMGRTDAAYGYTF. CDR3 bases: TGTGCCATCAGTGAGTCTATGGGACGGACAGATGCCGCCTATGGCTACACCTTC.

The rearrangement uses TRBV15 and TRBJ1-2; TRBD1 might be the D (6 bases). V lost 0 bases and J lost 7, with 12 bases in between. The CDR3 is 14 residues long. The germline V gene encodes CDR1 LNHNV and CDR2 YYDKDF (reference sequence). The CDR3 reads CATSRDLQGIGYTF. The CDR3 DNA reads TGTGCCACCAGCAGAGACCTACAGGGAATTGGCTACACCTTC.

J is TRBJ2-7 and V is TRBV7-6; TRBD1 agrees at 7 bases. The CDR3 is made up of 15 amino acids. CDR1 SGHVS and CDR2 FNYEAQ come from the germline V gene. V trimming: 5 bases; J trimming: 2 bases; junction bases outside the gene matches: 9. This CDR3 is CASSGNRGTTYEQYF. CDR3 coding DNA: TGTGCCAGCAGCGGAAACAGGGGTACAACCTACGAGCAGTACTTC.

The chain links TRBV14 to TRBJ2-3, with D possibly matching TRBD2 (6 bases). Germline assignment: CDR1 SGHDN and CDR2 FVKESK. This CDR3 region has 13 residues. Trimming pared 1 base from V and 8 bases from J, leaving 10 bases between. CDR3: CASSQGIGGTQYF. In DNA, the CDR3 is TGTGCCAGCAGCCAAGGGATCGGGGGTACGCAGTATTTT. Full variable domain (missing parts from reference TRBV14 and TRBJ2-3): EAGVTQFPSHSVIEKGQTVTLRCDPISGHDNLYWYRRVMGKEIKFLLHFVKESKQDESGMPNNRFLAERTGGTYSTLKVQPAELEDSGVYFCASSQGIGGTQYFGPGTRLTVL.

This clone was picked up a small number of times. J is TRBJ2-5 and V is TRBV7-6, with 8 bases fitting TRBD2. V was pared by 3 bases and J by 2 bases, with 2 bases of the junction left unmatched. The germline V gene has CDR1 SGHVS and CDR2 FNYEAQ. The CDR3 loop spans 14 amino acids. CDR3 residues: CASSFQRGQETQYF. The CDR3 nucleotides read TGTGCCAGCAGCTTTCAGCGGGGGCAAGAGACCCAGTACTTC.

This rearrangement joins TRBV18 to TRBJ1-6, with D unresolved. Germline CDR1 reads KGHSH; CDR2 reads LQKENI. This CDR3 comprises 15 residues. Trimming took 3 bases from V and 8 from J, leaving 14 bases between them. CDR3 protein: CASSPQATIDSPLHF. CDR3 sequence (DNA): TGTGCCAGCTCACCTCAGGCGACTATAGATTCACCCCTCCACTTT.

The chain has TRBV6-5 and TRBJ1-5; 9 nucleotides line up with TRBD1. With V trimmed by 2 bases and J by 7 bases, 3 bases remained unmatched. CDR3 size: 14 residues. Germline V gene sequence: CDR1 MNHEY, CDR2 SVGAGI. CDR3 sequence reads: CASSYGDRVQPQHF. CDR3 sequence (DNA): TGTGCCAGCAGTTACGGGGACAGGGTACAGCCCCAGCATTTT.

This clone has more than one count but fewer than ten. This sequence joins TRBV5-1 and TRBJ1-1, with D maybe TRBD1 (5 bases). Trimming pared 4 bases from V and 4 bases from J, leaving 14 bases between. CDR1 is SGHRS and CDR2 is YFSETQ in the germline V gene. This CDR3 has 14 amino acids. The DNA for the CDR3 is TGCGCCAGCAGCCCGGAGGTGGGGCGCACTGAAGCTTTCTTT. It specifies CASSPEVGRTEAFF.